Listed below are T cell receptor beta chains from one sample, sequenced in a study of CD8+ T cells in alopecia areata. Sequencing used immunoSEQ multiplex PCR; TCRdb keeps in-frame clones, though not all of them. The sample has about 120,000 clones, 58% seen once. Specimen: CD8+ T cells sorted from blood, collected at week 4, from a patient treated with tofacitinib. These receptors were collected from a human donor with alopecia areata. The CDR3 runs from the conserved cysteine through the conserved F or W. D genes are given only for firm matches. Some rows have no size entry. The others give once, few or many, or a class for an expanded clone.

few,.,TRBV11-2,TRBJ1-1,TGTGCCAGCAGCACAATAGCGAATACTGAAGCTTTCTTT,CASSTIANTEAFF
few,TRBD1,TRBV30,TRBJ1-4,TGTGCACGTGGGACGACAGGGATAAAGGAAAAACTGTTTTTT,CARGTTGIKEKLFF
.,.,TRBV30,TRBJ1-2,TGTGCCTGGACCGGGGGTAACTATGGCTACACCTTC,CAWTGGNYGYTF
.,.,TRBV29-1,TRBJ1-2,TGCAGCGGAGGGGCCTCCAACTATGGCTACACCTTC,CSGGASNYGYTF
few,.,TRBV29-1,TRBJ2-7,TGCAGCGTTCAAAAGGGGTACGAGCAGTACTTC,CSVQKGYEQYF
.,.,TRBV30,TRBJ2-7,TGTGCCTGGAGTGTAGTTTCTGGGAACGAGCAGTACTTC,CAWSVVSGNEQYF
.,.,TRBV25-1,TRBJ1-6,TGTGCCAGCAGTGCCTCAGGCCTCTATAATTCACCCCTCCACTTT,CASSASGLYNSPLHF
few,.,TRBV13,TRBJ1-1,TGTGCCAGCAGCTTAGTGCACCACACTGAAGCTTTCTTT,CASSLVHHTEAFF
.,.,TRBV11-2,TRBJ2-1,TGTGCCAGCAGCTTTGGTCAGGAATACAATGAGCAGTTCTTC,CASSFGQEYNEQFF
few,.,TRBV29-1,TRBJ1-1,TGCAGCGTTTTAGACAGATTTTCCACTGAAGCTTTCTTT,CSVLDRFSTEAFF
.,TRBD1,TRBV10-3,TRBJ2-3,TGTGCCATCAGTGACCTAGAGGGACAGGGAGGGGCAGATACGCAGTATTTT,CAISDLEGQGGADTQYF
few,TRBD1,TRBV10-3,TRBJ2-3,TGTGCCGCGCAGGACAGGGGGTTCGCAGATACGCAGTATTTT,CAAQDRGFADTQYF
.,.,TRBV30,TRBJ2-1,TGTGCCTGGGTTGAGTCGGGGACCTCCTACAATGAGCAGTTCTTC,CAWVESGTSYNEQFF
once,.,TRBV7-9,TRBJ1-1,TGTGCCAGCAGCTTGGGGCCCGGGGACACTGAAGCTTTCTTT,CASSLGPGDTEAFF
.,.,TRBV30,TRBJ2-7,TGTGCCTGGAGTGACGGACACCGCTACGAGCAGTACTTC,CAWSDGHRYEQYF
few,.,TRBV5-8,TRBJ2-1,TGTGCCAGCAGCTTAAGGCCGCTTGACAATGAGCAGTTCTTC,CASSLRPLDNEQFF
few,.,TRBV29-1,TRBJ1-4,TGCAGCGTTGATAGGGACGCGGGTAATGAAAAACTGTTTTTT,CSVDRDAGNEKLFF
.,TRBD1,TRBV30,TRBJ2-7,TGTGCCTGGAGTCCCACGGGTTGGACAGGGGGCGAGCAGTACTTC,CAWSPTGWTGGEQYF
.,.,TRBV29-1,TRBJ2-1,TGCACCGCGATCTCCGGGTACGATGAGCAGTTCTTC,CTAISGYDEQFF
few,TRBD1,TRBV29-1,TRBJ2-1,TGCAGCGTTGAACTCAGGGGGAATGAGCAGTTCTTC,CSVELRGNEQFF
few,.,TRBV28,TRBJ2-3,TGTGCCAGCACCGTGGTCCGGGGTGCCACAGATACGCAGTATTTT,CASTVVRGATDTQYF
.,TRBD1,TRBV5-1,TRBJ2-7,TGCGCCAGCAGCATGCCGGGACAGGGAAACTACGAGCAGTACTTC,CASSMPGQGNYEQYF
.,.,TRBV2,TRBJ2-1,TGTGCCCTACCAACTCAGCCAGCAGCACCCGGCGATGAGCAGTTCTTC,CALPTQPAAPGDEQFF
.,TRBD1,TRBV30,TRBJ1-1,TGTGCCTGGAGTGTTGGACAGGCGAACACTGAAGCTTTCTTT,CAWSVGQANTEAFF
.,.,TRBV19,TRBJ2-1,TGTGCCAGTAGTACATACAATGAGCAGTTCTTC,CASSTYNEQFF
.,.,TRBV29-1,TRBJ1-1,TGCAGCGTTGAATCCACGGATTCGGACACTGAAGCTTTCTTT,CSVESTDSDTEAFF
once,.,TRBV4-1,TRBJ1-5,TGCACCAGCAGCCAAGATTGGAATCAGCCCCAGCATTTT,CTSSQDWNQPQHF
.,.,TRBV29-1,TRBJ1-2,TGCAGCGTTGAAGATCGCAGGGGCCGACACTATGGCTACACCTTC,CSVEDRRGRHYGYTF
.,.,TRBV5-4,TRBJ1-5,TGTGCCAGCAGTAAACACGGATCGGGTCAGCCCCAGCATTTT,CASSKHGSGQPQHF
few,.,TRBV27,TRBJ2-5,TGTGCCAGCAGTTCCGGGAACAGAGAGACCCAGTACTTC,CASSSGNRETQYF
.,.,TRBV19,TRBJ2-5,TGTGCCAGTAGTATAGGGGCCCAAAAGGGACAAGAGACCCAGTACTTC,CASSIGAQKGQETQYF
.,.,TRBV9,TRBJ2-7,TGTGCCAGCAGCGTCGGGGGTTCCTACGAGCAGTACTTC,CASSVGGSYEQYF
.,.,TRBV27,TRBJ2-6,TGTGCCAGCAGTTTCGGCTCTGGGGCCAACGTCCTGACTTTC,CASSFGSGANVLTF
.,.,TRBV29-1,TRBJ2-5,TGCAGCGTTTTACCCTGGGCCGAAGAGACCCAGTACTTC,CSVLPWAEETQYF
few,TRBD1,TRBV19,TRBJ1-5,TGTGCCAGTAGTACTGGACAGGGGGCCCCACTTTATAGCAATCAGCCCCAGCATTTT,CASSTGQGAPLYSNQPQHF
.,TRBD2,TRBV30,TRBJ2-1,TGTGCCTGGACTAGCGGGGGAGGGTACAATGAGCAGTTCTTC,CAWTSGGGYNEQFF
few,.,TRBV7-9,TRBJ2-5,TGTGCCAGCAGCCTAGCTCAAGGATTTGCAGGTCTTGGGGAGACCCAGTACTTC,CASSLAQGFAGLGETQYF
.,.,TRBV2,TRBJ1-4,TGTGCCAGCAGCGAACAAGAGGGAGGGGCAACTAATGAAAAACTGTTTTTT,CASSEQEGGATNEKLFF
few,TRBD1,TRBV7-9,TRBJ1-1,TGTGCCTGTACAGGGGCCGCCCAGTGGGAAGCTTTCTTT,CACTGAAQWEAFF
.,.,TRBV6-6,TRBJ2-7,TGTGCCAGCAGTTACTCCCACGAGCAGTACTTC,CASSYSHEQYF
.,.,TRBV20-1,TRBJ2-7,TGCAGTGCTCCTCCCTCCTACGAGCAGTACTTC,CSAPPSYEQYF
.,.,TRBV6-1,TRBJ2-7,TGTGCCAGCAGTGAAGCCGGGACCATCTCCATCTACGAGCAGTACTTC,CASSEAGTISIYEQYF
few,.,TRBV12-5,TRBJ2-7,TGTGCTAGTGGATGGGGAGAGTCCTACGAGCAGTACTTC,CASGWGESYEQYF
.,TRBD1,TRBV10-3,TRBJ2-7,TGTGCCATCAGTGAATCGAGACCGGGACAGGGGACCTACGAGCAGTACTTC,CAISESRPGQGTYEQYF
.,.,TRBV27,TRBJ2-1,TGTGCCAGCAGTTATGCGAGCTCCTACAATGAGCAGTTCTTC,CASSYASSYNEQFF
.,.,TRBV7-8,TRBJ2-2,TGTGCCAGCAGCTTCTCCCTGCCAACCGGGGAGCTGTTTTTT,CASSFSLPTGELFF
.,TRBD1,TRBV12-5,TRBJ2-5,TGTGCTAGTGGTTTGGGGACAGGGCCACAAGAGACCCAGTACTTC,CASGLGTGPQETQYF
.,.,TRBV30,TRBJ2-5,TGTGCCTGGAGTAATTGGGAGACCCAGTACTTC,CAWSNWETQYF
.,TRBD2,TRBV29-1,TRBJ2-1,TGCAGCGTTGAAGATCTCGAGGCTAGCGGGGTGCTCGGCGATGAGCAGTTCTTC,CSVEDLEASGVLGDEQFF
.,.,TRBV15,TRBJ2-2,TGTGCCACCAGCTCGGGTCCCACCGGGGAGCTGTTTTTT,CATSSGPTGELFF
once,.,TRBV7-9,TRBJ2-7,TGTGCCAGCAGCCCCGCGGACACCTACGAGCAGTACTTC,CASSPADTYEQYF
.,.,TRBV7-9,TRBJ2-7,TGTGCCAGCAGCTCCAACACACAGGATGTTTACGAGCAGTACTTC,CASSSNTQDVYEQYF
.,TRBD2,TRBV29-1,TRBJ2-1,TGCAGCGTCCCGGGGACTAGCAATGAGCAGTTCTTC,CSVPGTSNEQFF
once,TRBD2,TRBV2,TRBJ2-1,TGTGCCAGCATGCAGCGGGGGGGCCCCGATGAGCAGTTCTTC,CASMQRGGPDEQFF
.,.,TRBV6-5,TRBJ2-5,TGTGCCAGCAGTTACGACACGGCGGAGACCCAGTACTTC,CASSYDTAETQYF
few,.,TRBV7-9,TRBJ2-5,TGTGCCAGCAGCTTCCCGGGCCCCGCCCGAGAGACCCAGTACTTC,CASSFPGPARETQYF
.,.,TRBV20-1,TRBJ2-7,TGCAGTGCCGCATATCAGGAGGAGCAGTACTTC,CSAAYQEEQYF